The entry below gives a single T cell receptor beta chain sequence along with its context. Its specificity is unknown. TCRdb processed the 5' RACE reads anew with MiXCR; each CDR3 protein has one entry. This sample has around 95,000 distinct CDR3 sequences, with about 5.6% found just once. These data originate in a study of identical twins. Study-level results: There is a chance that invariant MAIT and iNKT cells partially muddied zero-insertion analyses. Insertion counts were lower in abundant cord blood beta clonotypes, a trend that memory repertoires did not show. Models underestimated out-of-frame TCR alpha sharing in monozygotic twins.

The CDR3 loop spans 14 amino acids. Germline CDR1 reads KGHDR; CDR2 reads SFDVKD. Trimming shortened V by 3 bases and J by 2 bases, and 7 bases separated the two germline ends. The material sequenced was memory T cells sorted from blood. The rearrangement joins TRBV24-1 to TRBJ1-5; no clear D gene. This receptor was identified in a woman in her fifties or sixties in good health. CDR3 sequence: CATSDLNRNQPQHF. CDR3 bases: TGTGCCACCAGTGATCTTAACCGCAATCAGCCCCAGCATTTT.